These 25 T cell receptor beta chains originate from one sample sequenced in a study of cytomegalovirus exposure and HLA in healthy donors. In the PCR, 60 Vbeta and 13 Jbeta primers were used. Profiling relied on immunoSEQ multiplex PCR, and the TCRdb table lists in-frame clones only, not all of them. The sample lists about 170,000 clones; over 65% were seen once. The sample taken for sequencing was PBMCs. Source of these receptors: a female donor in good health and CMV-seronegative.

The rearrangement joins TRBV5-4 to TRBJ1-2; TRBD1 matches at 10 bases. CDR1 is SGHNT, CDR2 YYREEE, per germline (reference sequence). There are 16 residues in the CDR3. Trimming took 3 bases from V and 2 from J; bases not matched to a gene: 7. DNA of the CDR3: TGTGCCAGCAGCTGGAGGGACAGGGGACCCAACTATGGCTACACCTTC. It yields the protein CASSWRDRGPNYGYTF.

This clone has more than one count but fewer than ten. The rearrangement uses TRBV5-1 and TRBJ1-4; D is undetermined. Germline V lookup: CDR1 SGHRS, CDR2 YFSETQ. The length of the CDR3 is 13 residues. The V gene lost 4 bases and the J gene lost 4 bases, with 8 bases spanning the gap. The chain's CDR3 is CASSGRVNEKLFF. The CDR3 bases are TGCGCCAGCAGCGGCCGGGTTAATGAAAAACTGTTTTTT.

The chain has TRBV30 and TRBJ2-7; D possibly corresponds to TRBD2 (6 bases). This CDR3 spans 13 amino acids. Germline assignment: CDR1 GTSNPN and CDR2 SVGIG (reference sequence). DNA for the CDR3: TGTGTGTTGGGGGGTGCCAAGGGTTACGAGCAGTACTTC. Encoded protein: CVLGGAKGYEQYF.

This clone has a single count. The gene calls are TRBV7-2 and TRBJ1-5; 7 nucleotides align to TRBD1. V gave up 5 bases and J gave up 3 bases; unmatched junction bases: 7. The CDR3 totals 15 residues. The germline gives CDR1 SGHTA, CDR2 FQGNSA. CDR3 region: CASSVRTGYNQPQHF. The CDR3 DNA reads TGTGCCAGCAGCGTTAGGACAGGTTACAATCAGCCCCAGCATTTT.

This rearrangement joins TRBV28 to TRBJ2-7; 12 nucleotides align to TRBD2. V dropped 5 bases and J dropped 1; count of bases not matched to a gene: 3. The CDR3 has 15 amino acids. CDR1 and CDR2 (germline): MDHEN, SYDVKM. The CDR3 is CASSPGTSGSYEQYF. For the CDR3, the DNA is TGTGCCAGCAGTCCCGGGACTAGCGGGTCCTACGAGCAGTACTTC.

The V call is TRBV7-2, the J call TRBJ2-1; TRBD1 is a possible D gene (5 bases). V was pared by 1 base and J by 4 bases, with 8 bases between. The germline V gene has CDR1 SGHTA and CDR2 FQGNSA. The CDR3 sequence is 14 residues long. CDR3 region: CASSLGGFYNEQFF. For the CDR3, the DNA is TGTGCCAGCAGCTTAGGGGGCTTTTACAATGAGCAGTTCTTC.

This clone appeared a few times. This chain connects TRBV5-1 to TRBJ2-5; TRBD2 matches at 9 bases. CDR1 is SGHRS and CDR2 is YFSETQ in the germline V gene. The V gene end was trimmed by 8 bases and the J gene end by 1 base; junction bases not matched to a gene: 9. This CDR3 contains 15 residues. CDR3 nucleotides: TGCGCCAGTAGGATGACTAGCGGCTTCCAAGAGACCCAGTACTTC. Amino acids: CASRMTSGFQETQYF.

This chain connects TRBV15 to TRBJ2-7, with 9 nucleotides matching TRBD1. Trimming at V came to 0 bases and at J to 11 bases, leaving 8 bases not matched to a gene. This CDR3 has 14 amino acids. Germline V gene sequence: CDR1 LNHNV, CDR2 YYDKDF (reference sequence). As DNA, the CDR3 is TGTGCCACCAGCAGAGAGGGAAGGACAGGGGAGGAGTACTTC. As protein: CATSREGRTGEEYF.

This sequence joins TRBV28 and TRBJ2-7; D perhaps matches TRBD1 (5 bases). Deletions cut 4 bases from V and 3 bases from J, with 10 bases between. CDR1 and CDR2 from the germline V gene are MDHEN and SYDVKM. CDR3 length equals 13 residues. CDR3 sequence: CASSWGSRYEQYF. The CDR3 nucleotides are TGTGCCAGCAGTTGGGGCAGCCGCTACGAGCAGTACTTC.

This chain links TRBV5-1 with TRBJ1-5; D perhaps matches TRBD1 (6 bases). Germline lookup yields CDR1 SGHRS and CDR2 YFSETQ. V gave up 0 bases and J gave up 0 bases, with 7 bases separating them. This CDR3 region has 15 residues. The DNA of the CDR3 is TGCGCCAGCAGCTTGGCAGGGGCTAGCAATCAGCCCCAGCATTTT. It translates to CASSLAGASNQPQHF.

CDR3 loop: CASSEMVNEQFF. Written as DNA, the CDR3 is TGTGCCAGCAGTGAGATGGTGAATGAGCAGTTCTTC. This chain joins TRBV14 and TRBJ2-1; D uncertain. The CDR3 contains 12 residues. The V end was cut by 6 bases, the J end by 7 bases, with 10 bases between. Germline V gene data show CDR1 as SGHDN and CDR2 as FVKESK.

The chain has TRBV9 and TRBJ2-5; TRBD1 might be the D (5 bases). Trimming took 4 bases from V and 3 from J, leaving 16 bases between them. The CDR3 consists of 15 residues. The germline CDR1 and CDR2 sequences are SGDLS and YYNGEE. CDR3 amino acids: CASSPGATVKETQYF. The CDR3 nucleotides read TGTGCCAGCAGCCCTGGGGCGACTGTCAAAGAGACCCAGTACTTC.

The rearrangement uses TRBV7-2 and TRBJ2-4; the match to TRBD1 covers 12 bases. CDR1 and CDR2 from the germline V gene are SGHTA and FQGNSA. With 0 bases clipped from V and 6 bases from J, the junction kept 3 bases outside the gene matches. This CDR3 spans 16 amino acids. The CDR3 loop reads CASSLAGQGATNIQYF. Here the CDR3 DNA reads TGTGCCAGCAGCTTAGCGGGACAGGGGGCAACAAACATTCAGTACTTC. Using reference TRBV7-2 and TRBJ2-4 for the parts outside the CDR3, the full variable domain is GAGVSQSPSNKVTEKGKDVELRCDPISGHTALYWYRQSLGQGLEFLIYFQGNSAPDKSGLPSDRFSAERTGGSVSTLTIQRTQQEDSAVYLCASSLAGQGATNIQYFGAGTRLSVL.

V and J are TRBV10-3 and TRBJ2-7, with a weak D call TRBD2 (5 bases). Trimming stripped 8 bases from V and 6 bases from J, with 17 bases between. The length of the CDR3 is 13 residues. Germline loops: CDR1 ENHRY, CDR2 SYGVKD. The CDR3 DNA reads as TGTGCCATCGTCCCCACCGAAGGGAGCGAGCAGTACTTC. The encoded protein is CAIVPTEGSEQYF.

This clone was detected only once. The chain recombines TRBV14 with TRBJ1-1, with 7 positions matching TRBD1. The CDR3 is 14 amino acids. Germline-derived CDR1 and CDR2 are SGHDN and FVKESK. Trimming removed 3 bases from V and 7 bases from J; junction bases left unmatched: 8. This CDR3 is CASSHRGQILEAFF. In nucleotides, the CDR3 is TGTGCCAGCAGCCATCGGGGACAGATACTTGAAGCTTTCTTT.

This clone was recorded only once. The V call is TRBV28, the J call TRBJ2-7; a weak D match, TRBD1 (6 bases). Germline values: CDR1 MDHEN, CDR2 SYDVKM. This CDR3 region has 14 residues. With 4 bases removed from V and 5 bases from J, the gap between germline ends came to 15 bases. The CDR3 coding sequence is TGTGCCAGCAGTTGGGCTTCCCCAGGGGACGAGCAGTACTTC. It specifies CASSWASPGDEQYF.

CDR3 sequence reads: CASSLDRGRTEKLFF. The CDR3 nucleotides are TGTGCCAGCAGCTTAGACCGGGGTCGGACTGAAAAACTGTTTTTT. The chain combines TRBV7-2 with TRBJ1-4; D is unresolved. Germline assignment: CDR1 SGHTA and CDR2 FQGNSA. V was clipped by 1 base and J by 7 bases, with 13 bases between them. CDR3 length equals 15 residues.

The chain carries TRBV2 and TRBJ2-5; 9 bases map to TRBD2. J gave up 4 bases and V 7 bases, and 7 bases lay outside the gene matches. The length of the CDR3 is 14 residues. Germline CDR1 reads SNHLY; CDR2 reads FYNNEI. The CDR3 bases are TGTGCCAGCACTGGACTAGCGATGGGAGAGACCCAGTACTTC. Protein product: CASTGLAMGETQYF.

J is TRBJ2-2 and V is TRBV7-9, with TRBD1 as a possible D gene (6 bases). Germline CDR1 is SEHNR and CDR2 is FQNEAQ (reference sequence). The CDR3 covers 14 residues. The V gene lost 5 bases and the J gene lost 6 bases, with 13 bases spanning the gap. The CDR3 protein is CASSQPGQPGELFF. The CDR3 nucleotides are TGTGCCAGCAGCCAACCCGGACAGCCCGGGGAGCTGTTTTTT.

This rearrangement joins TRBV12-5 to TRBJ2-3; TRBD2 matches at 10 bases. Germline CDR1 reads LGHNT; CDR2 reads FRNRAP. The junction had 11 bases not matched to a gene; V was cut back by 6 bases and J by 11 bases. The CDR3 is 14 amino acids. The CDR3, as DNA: TGTGCTAGTGGAGGCGGTAGCGGGGGGTATGGGCAGTATTTT. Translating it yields CASGGGSGGYGQYF.

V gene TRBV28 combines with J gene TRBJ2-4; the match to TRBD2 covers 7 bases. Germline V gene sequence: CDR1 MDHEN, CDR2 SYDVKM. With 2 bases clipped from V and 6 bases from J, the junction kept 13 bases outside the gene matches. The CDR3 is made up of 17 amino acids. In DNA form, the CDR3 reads TGTGCCAGCAGTTTAGGGTATAGCGGGCGCGGGGGAAACATTCAGTACTTC. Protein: CASSLGYSGRGGNIQYF.

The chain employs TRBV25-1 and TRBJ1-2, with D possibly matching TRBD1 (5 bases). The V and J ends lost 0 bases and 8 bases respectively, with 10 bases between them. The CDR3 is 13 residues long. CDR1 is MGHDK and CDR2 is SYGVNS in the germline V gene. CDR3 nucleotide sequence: TGTGCCAGCAGTGAATATGCAGGGAAGGGCTACACCTTC. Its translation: CASSEYAGKGYTF.

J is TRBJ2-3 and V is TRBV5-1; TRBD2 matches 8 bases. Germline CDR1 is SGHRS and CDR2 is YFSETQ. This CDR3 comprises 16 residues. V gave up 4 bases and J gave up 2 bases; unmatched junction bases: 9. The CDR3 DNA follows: TGCGCCAGCAGCCTAACTAGCGGAATACCCACAGATACGCAGTATTTT. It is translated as CASSLTSGIPTDTQYF.

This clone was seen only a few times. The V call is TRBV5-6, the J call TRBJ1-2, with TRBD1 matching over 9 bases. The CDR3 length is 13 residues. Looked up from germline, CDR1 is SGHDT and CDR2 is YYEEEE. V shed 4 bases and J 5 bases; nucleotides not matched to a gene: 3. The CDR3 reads CASSRGQGYGYTF. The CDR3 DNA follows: TGTGCCAGCAGCCGCGGACAGGGGTATGGCTACACCTTC.

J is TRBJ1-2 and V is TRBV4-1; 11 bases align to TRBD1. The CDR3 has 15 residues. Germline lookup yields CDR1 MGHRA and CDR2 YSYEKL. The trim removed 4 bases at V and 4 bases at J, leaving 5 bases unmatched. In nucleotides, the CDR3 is TGCGCCAGCAGCCCACCGGACAGGGGGCTCTATGGCTACACCTTC. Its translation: CASSPPDRGLYGYTF.